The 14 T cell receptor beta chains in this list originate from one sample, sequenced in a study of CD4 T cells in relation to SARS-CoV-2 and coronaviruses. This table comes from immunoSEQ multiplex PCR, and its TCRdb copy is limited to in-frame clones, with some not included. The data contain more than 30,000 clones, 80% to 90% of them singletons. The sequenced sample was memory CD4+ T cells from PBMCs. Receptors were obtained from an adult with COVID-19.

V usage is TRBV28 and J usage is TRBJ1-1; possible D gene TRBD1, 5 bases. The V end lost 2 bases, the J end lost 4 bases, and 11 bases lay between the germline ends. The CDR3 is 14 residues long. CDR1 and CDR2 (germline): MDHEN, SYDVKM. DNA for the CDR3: TGTGCCAGCAGTTTAAGCGGGGGGAGCACTGAAGCTTTCTTT. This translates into CASSLSGGSTEAFF.

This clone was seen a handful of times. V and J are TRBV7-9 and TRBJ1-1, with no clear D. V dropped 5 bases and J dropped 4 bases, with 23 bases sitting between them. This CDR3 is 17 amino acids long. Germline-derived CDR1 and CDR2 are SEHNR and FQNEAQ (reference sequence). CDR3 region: CASSDQAAGRRITEAFF. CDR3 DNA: TGTGCCAGCAGCGACCAAGCAGCCGGCCGCAGGATCACTGAAGCTTTCTTT.

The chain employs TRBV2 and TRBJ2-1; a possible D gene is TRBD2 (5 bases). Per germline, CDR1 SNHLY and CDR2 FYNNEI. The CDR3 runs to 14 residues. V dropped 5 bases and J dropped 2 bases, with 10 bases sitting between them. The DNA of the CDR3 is TGTGCCAGCAGTTCCGGAGGCCCCTACAATGAGCAGTTCTTC. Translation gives CASSSGGPYNEQFF. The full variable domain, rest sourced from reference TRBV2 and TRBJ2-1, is EPEVTQTPSHQVTQMGQEVILRCVPISNHLYFYWYRQILGQKVEFLVSFYNNEISEKSEIFDDQFSVERPDGSNFTLKIRSTKLEDSAMYFCASSSGGPYNEQFFGPGTRLTVL.

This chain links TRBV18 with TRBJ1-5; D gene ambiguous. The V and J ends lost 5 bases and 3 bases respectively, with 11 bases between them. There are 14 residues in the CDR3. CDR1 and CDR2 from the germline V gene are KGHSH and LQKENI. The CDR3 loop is CASSDRVTNQPQHF. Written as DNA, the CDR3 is TGTGCCAGCTCAGACCGGGTCACCAATCAGCCCCAGCATTTT.

The CDR3 loop reads CASSFNNWRRRGSNEQFF. CDR3 nucleotides: TGTGCCAGCAGCTTTAACAACTGGCGGCGGAGGGGGTCCAATGAGCAGTTCTTC. V is TRBV7-8 and J is TRBJ2-1, with D possibly called TRBD1 or TRBD2 (6 bases each). The V gene lost 3 bases and the J gene lost 6 bases, with 24 bases spanning the gap. The CDR3 extends over 18 amino acids. Germline lookup yields CDR1 SGHVS and CDR2 FQNEAQ. The full variable domain, with the rest looked up from reference TRBV7-8 and TRBJ2-1, is GAGVSQSPRYKVAKRGQDVALRCDPISGHVSLFWYQQALGQGPEFLTYFQNEAQLDKSGLPSDRFFAERPEGSVSTLKIQRTQQEDSAVYLCASSFNNWRRRGSNEQFFGPGTRLTVL.

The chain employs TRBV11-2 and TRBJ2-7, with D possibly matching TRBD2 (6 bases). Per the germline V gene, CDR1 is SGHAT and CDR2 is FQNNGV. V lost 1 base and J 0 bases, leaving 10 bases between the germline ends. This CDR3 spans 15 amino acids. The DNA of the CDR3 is TGTGCCAGCAGCTTAGTGGGACTCCCCTCCTACGAGCAGTACTTC. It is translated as CASSLVGLPSYEQYF.

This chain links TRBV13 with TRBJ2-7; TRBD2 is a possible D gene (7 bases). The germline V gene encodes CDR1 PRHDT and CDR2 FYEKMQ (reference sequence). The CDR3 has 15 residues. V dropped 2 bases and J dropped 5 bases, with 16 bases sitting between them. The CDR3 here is CASSLSAGAWDEQYF. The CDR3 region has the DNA TGTGCCAGCAGCTTAAGTGCGGGGGCTTGGGACGAGCAGTACTTC.

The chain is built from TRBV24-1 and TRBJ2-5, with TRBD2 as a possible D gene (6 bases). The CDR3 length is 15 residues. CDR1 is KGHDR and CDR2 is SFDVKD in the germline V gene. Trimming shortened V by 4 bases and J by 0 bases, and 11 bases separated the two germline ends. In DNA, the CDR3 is TGTGCCACCAGTGAGCCGGGGGTCCACCAAGAGACCCAGTACTTC. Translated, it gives CATSEPGVHQETQYF.

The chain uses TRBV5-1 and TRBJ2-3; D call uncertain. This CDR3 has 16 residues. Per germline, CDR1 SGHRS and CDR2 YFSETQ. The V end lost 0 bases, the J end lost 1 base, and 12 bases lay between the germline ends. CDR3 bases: TGCGCCAGCAGCTTGGCCAGAATGGGCGGCACAGATACGCAGTATTTT. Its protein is CASSLARMGGTDTQYF. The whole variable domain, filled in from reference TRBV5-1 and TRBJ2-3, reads KAGVTQTPRYLIKTRGQQVTLSCSPISGHRSVSWYQQTPGQGLQFLFEYFSETQRNKGNFPGRFSGRQFSNSRSEMNVSTLELGDSALYLCASSLARMGGTDTQYFGPGTRLTVL.

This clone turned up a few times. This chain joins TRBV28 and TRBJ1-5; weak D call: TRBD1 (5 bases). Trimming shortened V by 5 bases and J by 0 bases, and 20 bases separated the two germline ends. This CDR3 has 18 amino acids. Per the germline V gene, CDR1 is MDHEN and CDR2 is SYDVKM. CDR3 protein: CASSADLRGRYSNQPQHF. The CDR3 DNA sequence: TGTGCCAGCAGTGCCGATCTGCGGGGGAGATATAGCAATCAGCCCCAGCATTTT.

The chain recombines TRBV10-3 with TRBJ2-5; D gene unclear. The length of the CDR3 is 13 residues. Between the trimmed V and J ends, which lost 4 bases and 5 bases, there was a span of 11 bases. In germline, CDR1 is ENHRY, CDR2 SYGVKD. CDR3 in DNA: TGTGCCATCAGTGGGCTAGATGGTGAGACCCAGTACTTC. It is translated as CAISGLDGETQYF.

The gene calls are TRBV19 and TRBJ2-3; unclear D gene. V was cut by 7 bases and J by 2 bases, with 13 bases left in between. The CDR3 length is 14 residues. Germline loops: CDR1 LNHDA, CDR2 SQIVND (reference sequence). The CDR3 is CASNSMRSTDTQYF. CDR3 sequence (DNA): TGTGCCAGTAATAGTATGCGCTCCACAGATACGCAGTATTTT. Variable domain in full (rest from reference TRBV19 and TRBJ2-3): DGGITQSPKYLFRKEGQNVTLSCEQNLNHDAMYWYRQDPGQGLRLIYYSQIVNDFQKGDIAEGYSVSREKKESFPLTVTSAQKNPTAFYLCASNSMRSTDTQYFGPGTRLTVL.

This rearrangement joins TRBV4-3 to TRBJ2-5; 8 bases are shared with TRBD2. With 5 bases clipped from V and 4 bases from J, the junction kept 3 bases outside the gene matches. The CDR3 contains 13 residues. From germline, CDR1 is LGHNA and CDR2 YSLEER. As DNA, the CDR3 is TGCGCCAGCAGCTGGCTAGCGGGAGAGACCCAGTACTTC. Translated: CASSWLAGETQYF.

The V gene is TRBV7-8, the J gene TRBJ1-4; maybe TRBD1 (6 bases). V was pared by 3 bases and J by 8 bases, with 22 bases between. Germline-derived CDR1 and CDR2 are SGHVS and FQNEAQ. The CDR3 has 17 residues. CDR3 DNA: TGTGCCAGCAGCTTTGGAGTTTTGGGGGCCCGTTTGGAAAAACTGTTTTTT. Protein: CASSFGVLGARLEKLFF.